This is a list of T cell receptor beta chains from one sample in a study of blood T cell repertoires in COVID-19. The method was immunoSEQ multiplex PCR; TCRdb's version includes in-frame clones alone and lacks a portion of them. The profile covers roughly 180,000 clones, with roughly 82% appearing a single time and under 5.5% taken by the ten largest. Sequences were obtained from peripheral blood. The receptors derive from a woman in her twenties or thirties with acute or convalescent COVID-19. CDR3s include the opening cysteine and the closing phenylalanine or tryptophan. Fields, in order: D gene, J gene, CDR3 length, clone size, V gene, CDR3 DNA, CDR3 protein. A D gene is named only where the DNA matches it firmly. Clone size, where shown, is once, few, many, or a class for clones that have expanded.

d_gene: TRBD1
j_gene: TRBJ1-3
len: 17
abundance: NA
v_gene: TRBV7-8
CDR3nt: TGTGCCAGCAGCTTAATAACAGGGGGCCTATCTGGAAACACCATATATTTT
CDR3aa: CASSLITGGLSGNTIYF

d_gene: TRBD1
j_gene: TRBJ1-1
len: 14
abundance: NA
v_gene: TRBV29-1
CDR3nt: TGCAGCGTGGATCCGGGACAGTCGAACACTGAAGCTTTCTTT
CDR3aa: CSVDPGQSNTEAFF

d_gene: TRBD2
j_gene: TRBJ2-7
len: 18
abundance: NA
v_gene: TRBV11-2
CDR3nt: TGTGCCAGCAGCTTCGGACTAGCGGGGGGGCATGTGGCCTACGAGCAGTACTTC
CDR3aa: CASSFGLAGGHVAYEQYF

d_gene: TRBD2
j_gene: TRBJ2-3
len: 16
abundance: NA
v_gene: TRBV18
CDR3nt: TGTGCCAGCTCACCACCTGGCCGGGAGGGCACAGATACGCAGTATTTT
CDR3aa: CASSPPGREGTDTQYF

d_gene: NA
j_gene: TRBJ1-2
len: 14
abundance: NA
v_gene: TRBV6-1
CDR3nt: TGTGCCAGCAGTGAAGGACGGCGGGGGTATGGCTACACCTTC
CDR3aa: CASSEGRRGYGYTF

d_gene: TRBD1
j_gene: TRBJ2-7
len: 12
abundance: once
v_gene: TRBV2
CDR3nt: TGTGCCAGCAGGGGACAGGGGTACGAGCAGTACTTC
CDR3aa: CASRGQGYEQYF

d_gene: NA
j_gene: TRBJ1-1
len: 15
abundance: NA
v_gene: TRBV7-3
CDR3nt: TGTGCCAGCAGCCCTATTCCTGTATTGAACACTGAAGCTTTCTTT
CDR3aa: CASSPIPVLNTEAFF

d_gene: NA
j_gene: TRBJ1-1
len: 13
abundance: NA
v_gene: TRBV28
CDR3nt: TGTGCCAGCAGTCCCCCCCAAAACACTGAAGCTTTCTTT
CDR3aa: CASSPPQNTEAFF

d_gene: NA
j_gene: TRBJ1-1
len: 12
abundance: NA
v_gene: TRBV30
CDR3nt: TGTGCCGGAGCAGGGGAATGGGGTGAAGCTTTCTTT
CDR3aa: CAGAGEWGEAFF

d_gene: TRBD1
j_gene: TRBJ1-1
len: 17
abundance: NA
v_gene: TRBV15
CDR3nt: TGTGCCACCAGCAGAGAGTCAGGGGGCGAATTGAACACTGAAGCTTTCTTT
CDR3aa: CATSRESGGELNTEAFF

d_gene: NA
j_gene: TRBJ1-4
len: 16
abundance: NA
v_gene: TRBV5-5
CDR3nt: TGTGCCAGCAGCGGAAATGAGGTGATAGTTAATGAAAAACTGTTTTTT
CDR3aa: CASSGNEVIVNEKLFF

d_gene: NA
j_gene: TRBJ2-7
len: 13
abundance: NA
v_gene: TRBV5-6
CDR3nt: TGTGCCAGCAGCCTTGTGTACGGCTACGAGCAGTACTTC
CDR3aa: CASSLVYGYEQYF

d_gene: TRBD2
j_gene: TRBJ2-2
len: 16
abundance: once
v_gene: TRBV9
CDR3nt: TGTGCCAGCAGCGCTTGGCGGGGGGGGAACACCGGGGAGCTGTTTTTT
CDR3aa: CASSAWRGGNTGELFF

d_gene: NA
j_gene: TRBJ2-1
len: 14
abundance: NA
v_gene: TRBV19
CDR3nt: TGTGCCAGTAGTATTCAAGCGGGCTACAATGAGCAGTTCTTC
CDR3aa: CASSIQAGYNEQFF

d_gene: TRBD2
j_gene: TRBJ2-3
len: 14
abundance: NA
v_gene: TRBV5-1
CDR3nt: TGCGCCAGCAGCTTGCTAGCGGGAGCAGATACGCAGTATTTT
CDR3aa: CASSLLAGADTQYF

d_gene: TRBD1
j_gene: TRBJ1-1
len: 15
abundance: NA
v_gene: TRBV14
CDR3nt: TGTGCCAGCAGCCTAGGGACAGACCCAAACACTGAAGCTTTCTTT
CDR3aa: CASSLGTDPNTEAFF